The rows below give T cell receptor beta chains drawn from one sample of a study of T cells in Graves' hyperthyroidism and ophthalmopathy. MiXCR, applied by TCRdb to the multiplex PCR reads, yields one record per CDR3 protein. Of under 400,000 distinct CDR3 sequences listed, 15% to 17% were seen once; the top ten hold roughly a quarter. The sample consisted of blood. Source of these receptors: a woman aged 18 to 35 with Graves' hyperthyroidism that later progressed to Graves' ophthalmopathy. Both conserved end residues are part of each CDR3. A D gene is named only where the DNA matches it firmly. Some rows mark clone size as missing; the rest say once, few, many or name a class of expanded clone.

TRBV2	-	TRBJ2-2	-	TGTGCCGTAATAGACCTTTTGAACACCGGGGAGCTGTTTTTT	CAVIDLLNTGELFF
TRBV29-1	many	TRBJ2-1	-	TGCAGCGTCGAAGCCAGGGGAGGGGGGGGCAATGAGCAGTTCTTC	CSVEARGGGGNEQFF
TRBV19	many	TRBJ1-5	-	TGTGCCAGTAGTATCGACAGTTATCAGCCCCAGCATTTT	CASSIDSYQPQHF
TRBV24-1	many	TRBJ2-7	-	TGTGCCACCAGTGGCCCACGCGGGTACGAGCAGTACTTC	CATSGPRGYEQYF
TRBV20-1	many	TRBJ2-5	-	TGCAGTGCTAGAGAATTCGTAATCATGGAGACCCAGTACTTC	CSAREFVIMETQYF
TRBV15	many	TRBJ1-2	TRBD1	TGTGCCACCAGCTCCGGACAGGGGGTTGATGGCTACACCTTC	CATSSGQGVDGYTF
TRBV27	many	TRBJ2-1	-	TGTGCCAGCTCGGGTGGGACAGGGAGGGCTAGCGGGAGAACTGAGCAGTTCTTC	CASSGGTGRASGRTEQFF
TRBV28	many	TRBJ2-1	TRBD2	TGTGCCAGCAGCTTACTAGCGGGAGCCTCCAATGAGCAGTTCTTC	CASSLLAGASNEQFF
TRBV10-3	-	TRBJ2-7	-	TGTGCCATCAGTCCCGTAGGGGAGAACGAGCAGTACTTC	CAISPVGENEQYF
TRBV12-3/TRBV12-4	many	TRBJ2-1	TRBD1	TGTGCCAGCAGTTCGAGCGACAGGGGTAATGAGCAGTTCTTC	CASSSSDRGNEQFF
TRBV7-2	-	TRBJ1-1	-	TGTGCCAGCAGCTTAGTTCGAAAGAACACTGAAGCTTTCTTT	CASSLVRKNTEAFF
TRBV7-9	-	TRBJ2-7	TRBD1	TGTGCCAGCAGCCCAAGGGACAGGGGGCGCGGGCAGTACTTC	CASSPRDRGRGQYF
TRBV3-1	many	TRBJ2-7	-	TGTGCCAGCAGCCAAGTGGGCAGGGGAGGCGAGCAGTACTTC	CASSQVGRGGEQYF
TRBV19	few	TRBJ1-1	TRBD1	TGTGCCAGTAGTATCCTCACAGGGACAGAGAACACTGAAGCTTTCTTT	CASSILTGTENTEAFF
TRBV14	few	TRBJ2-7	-	TGTGCCAGCAGCCCCGGACCCTTAACCTACGAGCAGTACTTC	CASSPGPLTYEQYF
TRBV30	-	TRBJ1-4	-	TGTGCCGCCCAGGGGAATACTAATGGAAAACTGTTTTTT	CAAQGNTNGKLFF
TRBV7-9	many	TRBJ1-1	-	TGTGCCAGCAGCTTACACAGGGCCCCGAACACTGAAGCTTTCTTT	CASSLHRAPNTEAFF
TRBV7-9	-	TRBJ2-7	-	TGTGCCAGCAGCTTCGGGACACCCTCCTACGAGCAGTACTTC	CASSFGTPSYEQYF
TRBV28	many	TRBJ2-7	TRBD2	TGTGCCAGCCTCTCAAATCTAGCGGGAGAGCAGTACTTC	CASLSNLAGEQYF
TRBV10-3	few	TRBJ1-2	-	TGTGCCATCAGTGAGTCGGTGGACTATGGCTACACCTTC	CAISESVDYGYTF
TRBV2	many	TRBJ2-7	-	TGTGCCAGCAGCCCGGCCAGGACAGCCTACGAGCAGTACTTC	CASSPARTAYEQYF
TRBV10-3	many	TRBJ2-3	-	TGTGCCATCAGTTATGACAGGAATACGCAGTATTTT	CAISYDRNTQYF